This TCR beta chain was retrieved from a study of blood T cell repertoires in COVID-19 (dated by TCRdb to about 2020). In the study overall: Samples from collaborators originated in the United States, Italy and Spain and spanned both the acute and convalescent phases of COVID-19. The material from the prospective study consisted of cDNA or gDNA derived from T cells, B-cell-depleted T cells, or PBMCs. Deeply sampled blood TCRbeta repertoires from subjects exposed to, actively infected with, or recovered from COVID-19 were included in the dataset. A freely available public database, intended as a resource for researchers studying the immune response to SARS-CoV-2, is where the repertoires were released. The samples were drawn from two sources: the first 160 participants of the ongoing ImmuneRACE study, and 1,254 subjects contributed by 6 global collaborators. Sample metadata almost always included a de-identified subject ID, COVID-19 status, age in years and sex. Where available, HLA class I and class II types were taken from metadata supplied by the sample provider and were not determined by assay-based typing.

A second Seattle source provided samples from volunteer blood donors who had recovered from COVID-19. Each collaborating institution followed its own protocols to collect whole blood in K2EDTA tubes. For TCRbeta analysis, collaborators shipped samples in one of three forms: frozen whole blood, isolated PBMCs, or DNA extracted from either of those sample types. Here is what the overall study found, with its caveats: The amount of clinical and demographic metadata varied by source and participant and was provided uncurated.

Measured from the cysteine to the phenylalanine, the CDR3 is 16 residues long. Only CDR3 DNA remains: 48 bases, in frame from the first base. The junction carries 12 bases between V and J, which are trimmed by 0 bases and 3 bases respectively. From a lookup of the germline V gene, CDR1 and CDR2 are KGHSY and FQNENV. On this clone itself: The antigen it binds to is not known. No qualities accompany the bases; no much larger clone lies one base away.

The immunoSEQ Assay, a bias-controlled multiplex PCR, was used to amplify TCRbeta CDR3 regions from genomic DNA. For the original study's pipeline: Within the assay, amplification of reference gene primers was used to estimate how many nucleated cells each sample contained. To quantify the absolute abundance of each unique TCRbeta CDR3 rearrangement, sequence reads were collapsed and filtered. For each sample, productive Simpson clonality was calculated as the square root of Simpson's diversity index across productive rearrangements. TCRdb took over this immuneACCESS table, retaining in-frame rearrangements with V and J assigned. Such tables are incomplete; in checked studies, under half of the missing clones stem from an unresolved V gene, and the remainder is unexplained. V, J and clone size are those of that table, while D and trimming were read from the DNA. For this sample there are roughly 290,000 clones; about 89% appear just once. The ten largest clones capture roughly 7.1% of the sample.

The rearranged chain carries TRBV16 and TRBJ1-5, and the D gene may be TRBD1, 5 bases matching. The source is a woman aged 50 to 65 who had recovered from COVID-19. Sequenced: peripheral blood. For the CDR3, the sequence is CASSQSVGLLNQPQHF. The nucleotides read TGTGCCAGCAGCCAATCAGTGGGACTACTCAATCAGCCCCAGCATTTT.